This TCR beta chain stems from a study of regulatory T cells in long-lasting Graves disease. Across the whole study: Duration of antithyroid drug therapy among newly diagnosed Graves' patients was under 3 months.

Investigators prepared the TCR beta libraries by applying iRepertoire HTBI primers and Arm-PCR of CDR3 regions. TCRdb reprocessed the multiplex PCR reads with MiXCR, giving one entry per CDR3 protein. In the table there are 580,000 or so distinct CDR3 sequences, around 16% of which are singletons. The time point here: newly diagnosed GD, antithyroid drugs for less than 3 months. The TCR library was made from RNA extracted from PBMCs. V dropped 0 bases and J dropped 2; count of bases not matched to a gene: 10. Germline lookup yields CDR1 DFQATT and CDR2 SNEGSKA (reference sequence). This CDR3 region has 18 residues. The data also belong to a second study, concerning T cells in Graves' hyperthyroidism and ophthalmopathy.

The TCR comes from a man between 18 and 35 years old with Graves disease. Source: peripheral blood mononuclear cells (PBMCs), taken at new diagnosis, from a patient treated with antithyroid drugs. V gene TRBV20-1 combines with J gene TRBJ2-2; 9 nucleotides match TRBD1. CDR3 bases: TGCAGTGCTAGAGACCATACAACGGGACAGGGCAACACCGGGGAGCTGTTTTTT. Protein product: CSARDHTTGQGNTGELFF.